What follows is one T cell receptor beta chain and its context. Its antigen has not been determined. Base qualities are not provided; no much larger clone lies one nucleotide away. TCRdb names Illumina HiSeq 1500 as the instrument used. The public sequencing data were trimmed at Q25 with fastp and processed into clonotypes with MiXCR by TCRdb, which kept only in-frame beta chains. Identical CDR3 proteins give one entry, which carries the most common genes and DNA. Recorded for this sample are 350,000 to 450,000 distinct CDR3 sequences; 15% to 20% of them occurred a single time. Less than 9.5% of the sample lies in the top ten. This entry belongs to a study of T cell repertoires in cytomegalovirus infection (dated by TCRdb to 2018 to 2020). Context from the whole study: Because public TCR beta signatures pointed to carriage of CMV infection together with the matching HLA type, the HLA type of each donor mattered for the analysis. The research as a whole found: In the ex vivo response, HLA-C-restricted CMV-specific TCR beta clonotypes were dominant, and in two of eight donors the single most frequent clonotype came from this HLA-C-restricted group. In both this cohort and an independent cohort of several hundred donors, the cumulative frequency of public TCR beta family members distinguished carriers of CMV infection plus the relevant HLA type.

The CDR3, cysteine through phenylalanine, is 14 amino acids long. The kept DNA is CDR3 alone, 42 bases in frame from the first base. Germline trimming amounts to 4 bases on V and 7 bases on J, with 5 as the count of junction bases outside the gene matches. From a lookup of the germline V gene, CDR1 and CDR2 are MDHEN and SYDVKM. The rearrangement combines TRBV28 with TRBJ2-1; 9 of the junction bases match TRBD2. The TCR originated in a human donor in good health (CMV status not recorded). Some clones in this sample may be carry-over from other donors' samples. The sample consisted of PBMCs. The DNA sequence follows: TGTGCCAGCAGTTGGCGGGAGGGCCGTAATGAGCAGTTCTTC. Its translation reads: CASSWREGRNEQFF.